The T cell receptor (beta chain) described here comes from a study of CD8+ T cells in alopecia areata. As for the study in general: Among treated patients, severity was scored by affected scalp area percentage.

cDNA serving as the sequencing template came from extracted, reverse transcribed RNA. This table comes from immunoSEQ multiplex PCR, and its TCRdb copy is limited to in-frame clones, with some not included. Of hundreds of thousands of clones in the sample, roughly 60% were seen once. Trimming left V 4 bases short and J 3 bases short, with 10 bases between. Germline values: CDR1 SGHRS, CDR2 YFSETQ. The CDR3 sequence is 14 residues long. Sample treatment: oral pan-JAK inhibitor, 5-10 mg twice daily. Peripheral blood, together with lesional scalp punch biopsies, was collected from alopecia areata patients.

The sequence came from a human donor with alopecia areata. This specimen consisted of CD4+ T cells sorted from blood, obtained around week 54, from a patient treated with tofacitinib. The gene calls are TRBV5-1 and TRBJ1-4; D remains unclear. This CDR3 is CASSRISANEKLFF. In DNA, the CDR3 is TGCGCCAGCAGCCGAATCTCGGCTAATGAAAAACTGTTTTTT.